This T cell receptor (beta chain) was sequenced during a study of CD8+ T cells in alopecia areata. Study background: The investigators scored severity in treated patients by the percentage of affected scalp area. Study findings and constraints: Expanded CD8+ clones among the top 100, as well as scalp clonality, were significantly decreased by tofacitinib. Lesional scalp displayed greater clonality than normal scalp, most notably in alopecia totalis/universalis.

A remark on this clone: Its antigen is not known.

Extracted RNA was reverse transcribed, and the resulting cDNA served as sequencing template. Libraries were prepared by immunoSEQ multiplex PCR; TCRdb keeps only in-frame clonotypes and omits some of them. The sample lists approximately 200,000 clones, around 56% seen once, with approximately 3.4% in the top ten. Treatment meaning: oral pan-JAK inhibitor, 5-10 mg twice daily. This receptor was taken from a human donor with alopecia areata. Sequences were derived from CD4+ T cells sorted from blood, sampled at week 4, from a patient treated with tofacitinib.

The CDR3 reads CAWRGQGTRYGYTF. CDR3 bases: TGTGCCTGGAGAGGACAGGGAACCCGCTATGGCTACACCTTC. The V gene is TRBV30, the J gene TRBJ1-2, with 8 positions matching TRBD1. The CDR3 sequence is 14 residues long. Germline CDR1 is GTSNPN and CDR2 is SVGIG (reference sequence). After removal of 3 bases from V and 4 bases from J, the junction contained 7 bases not matched to a gene.